The clone carrying this TCR beta chain showed up just a few times. Its antigen remains unknown. The data were obtained in a study of T cells after yellow fever vaccination. About the research overall: Any fraction with a low cell number was prepared using SMART-Seq v4 Ultra Low Input. General study points: Sorted repertoires could include abundant contaminating clonotypes from bulk cells. Although most clonotypes did not, a small share appeared in both CD4 and CD8 compartments. Clones that expanded after primary vaccination mostly reappeared after the booster (96% CD4, 70% to 90% CD8).

V lost 1 base to trimming and J lost 2 bases; unmatched junction nucleotides: 8. In germline, CDR1 is MNHEY, CDR2 SVGEGT. This CDR3 has 17 amino acids. TCRdb independently ran MiXCR on the 5' RACE reads; one entry per CDR3 protein. The table shows some 300,000 distinct CDR3 sequences, with about 8.3% occurring only once. The starting material was PBMCs, obtained 45 days after the first yellow fever vaccination. This receptor was obtained from a man between 18 and 35 years old who received the YFV17D yellow fever vaccine. The chain is built from TRBV6-2 or TRBV6-3 and TRBJ1-5, with 7 nucleotides matching TRBD1. The chain's CDR3 is CASSYYRGGFGNQPQHF. DNA for the CDR3: TGTGCCAGCAGTTACTACAGGGGAGGTTTCGGCAATCAGCCCCAGCATTTT.